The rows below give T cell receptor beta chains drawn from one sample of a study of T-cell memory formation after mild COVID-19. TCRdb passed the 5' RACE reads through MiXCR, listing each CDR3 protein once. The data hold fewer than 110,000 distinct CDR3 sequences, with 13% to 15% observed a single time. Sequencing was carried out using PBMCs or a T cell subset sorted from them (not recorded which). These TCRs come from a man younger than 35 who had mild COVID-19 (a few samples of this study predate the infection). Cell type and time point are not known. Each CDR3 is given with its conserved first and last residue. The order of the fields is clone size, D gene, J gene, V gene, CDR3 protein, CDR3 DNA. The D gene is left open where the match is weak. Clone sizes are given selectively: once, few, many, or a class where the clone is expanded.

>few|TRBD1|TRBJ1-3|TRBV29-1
CSVSGTGERPSGNTIYF
TGCAGCGTTTCCGGGACAGGTGAACGTCCCTCTGGAAACACCATATATTTT
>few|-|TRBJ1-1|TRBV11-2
CASSPIPGIEAFF
TGTGCCAGCAGCCCAATCCCGGGAATTGAAGCTTTCTTT
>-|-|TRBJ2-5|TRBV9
CASGIEEETQYF
TGTGCCAGCGGAATAGAAGAAGAGACCCAGTACTTC
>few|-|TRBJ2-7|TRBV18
CASSPPEYYEQYF
TGTGCCAGCTCCCCACCTGAGTACTACGAGCAGTACTTC
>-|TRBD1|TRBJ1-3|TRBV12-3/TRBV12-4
CASSPRTGMVSGNTIYF
TGTGCCAGCAGTCCCCGGACAGGGATGGTCTCTGGAAACACCATATATTTT
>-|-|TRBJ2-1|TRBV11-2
CASSPSWPSEGEQFF
TGTGCCAGCAGCCCCTCCTGGCCTAGCGAAGGTGAGCAGTTCTTC
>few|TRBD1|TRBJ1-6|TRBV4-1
CASSRVGTVHRNSPLHF
TGCGCCAGCAGCCGGGTGGGGACAGTCCACAGGAATTCACCCCTCCACTTT
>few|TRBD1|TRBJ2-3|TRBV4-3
CASSQAERDRADTQYF
TGCGCCAGCAGCCAAGCCGAGCGGGACAGGGCAGATACGCAGTATTTT
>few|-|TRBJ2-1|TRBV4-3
CASSPTRGGHYNEQFF
TGCGCCAGCAGCCCCACTAGGGGGGGGCATTACAATGAGCAGTTCTTC
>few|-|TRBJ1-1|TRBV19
CASSDGLWTEAFF
TGTGCCAGTAGTGACGGGTTGTGGACTGAAGCTTTCTTT